The 18 T cell receptor beta chains presented below share a single source sample, sequenced in a study of blood T cell repertoires in COVID-19. Method: immunoSEQ multiplex PCR; TCRdb's copy keeps in-frame clones and lacks some. The table lists over 100,000 clones, 55% to 75% of them singletons, with approximately 2% in the top ten. Sequenced sample: peripheral blood. All receptors come from a woman in her seventies with acute or convalescent COVID-19.

The chain links TRBV5-4 to TRBJ2-3; TRBD1 is a possible D gene (5 bases). The germline V gene has CDR1 SGHNT and CDR2 YYREEE (reference sequence). V was shortened by 4 bases and J by 2 bases, with 14 bases between the two germline ends. The length of the CDR3 is 15 residues. CDR3 loop: CASSLKGALTDTQYF. The CDR3 region has the DNA TGTGCCAGCAGCCTCAAAGGGGCCCTCACAGATACGCAGTATTTT.

The gene calls are TRBV29-1 and TRBJ1-2; TRBD1 matches 9 bases. The trim removed 2 bases at V and 4 bases at J, leaving 5 bases unmatched. The CDR3 is 14 residues long. The germline gives CDR1 SQVTM, CDR2 ANQGSEA. CDR3 residues: CSVETGQGTYGYTF. The DNA for the CDR3 is TGCAGCGTTGAAACCGGACAGGGGACCTATGGCTACACCTTC.

The sample holds one count of this clone. The chain couples TRBV7-8 to TRBJ2-2; D is unresolved. Trimming pared 5 bases from V and 0 bases from J, leaving 10 bases between. The CDR3 extends over 15 amino acids. Germline loops: CDR1 SGHVS, CDR2 FQNEAQ. CDR3 coding DNA: TGTGCCAGCAGCCTGGTTCAGGCGAACACCGGGGAGCTGTTTTTT. It specifies CASSLVQANTGELFF.

The gene calls are TRBV18 and TRBJ2-5; 8 nucleotides align to TRBD1. This CDR3 region has 16 residues. The trim removed 4 bases at V and 4 bases at J, leaving 11 bases unmatched. The germline CDR1 and CDR2 sequences are KGHSH and LQKENI. The CDR3 loop reads CASSRNPGQEGETQYF. CDR3 coding DNA: TGTGCCAGCTCACGAAATCCGGGACAGGAAGGAGAGACCCAGTACTTC.

The chain has TRBV4-3 and TRBJ2-1, with TRBD2 matching over 14 bases. Germline V CDR1 and CDR2: LGHNA, YSLEER. The CDR3 runs to 16 residues. With 4 bases clipped from V and 9 bases from J, the junction kept 8 bases outside the gene matches. DNA for the CDR3: TGCGCCAGCAGCCCCCGGACTAGCGGGGGGTGGGGTGAGCAGTTCTTC. Its protein product is CASSPRTSGGWGEQFF.

This clone came up a few times. This rearrangement joins TRBV13 to TRBJ1-2; tentative D call: TRBD1 (5 bases). The CDR3 contains 14 residues. V was cut by 7 bases and J by 8 bases, with 20 bases left in between. The germline V gene has CDR1 PRHDT and CDR2 FYEKMQ (reference sequence). CDR3 nucleotide sequence: TGTGCCAGCACTGTAGCCAGGGTAGAAGGGGGCTACACCTTC. Its translation: CASTVARVEGGYTF.

The count of this clone is one. The chain combines TRBV6-5 with TRBJ1-3; no definite D call. This CDR3 is 16 amino acids long. Trimming shortened V by 4 bases and J by 3 bases, and 16 bases separated the two germline ends. Germline loops: CDR1 MNHEY, CDR2 SVGAGI. CDR3 loop: CASSSPRGSGGNTIYF. The DNA of the CDR3 is TGTGCCAGCAGTTCCCCCCGGGGTAGTGGTGGAAACACCATATATTTT.

This chain joins TRBV28 and TRBJ1-2, with TRBD1 as a possible D gene (6 bases). The ends were cut back, 2 bases at V and 7 bases at J, with 20 bases in the middle. The CDR3 has 16 residues. Germline-derived CDR1 and CDR2 are MDHEN and SYDVKM. The CDR3 region is CASSLMSGFVGAGYTF. The CDR3 nucleotides are TGTGCCAGCAGTTTAATGTCGGGGTTTGTGGGGGCTGGCTACACCTTC.

The V gene is TRBV12-3 or TRBV12-4, the J gene TRBJ2-7, with D possibly matching TRBD1 (6 bases). V shed 6 bases and J shed 3 bases, with 12 bases lying between them. The length of the CDR3 is 13 residues. CDR3 sequence (DNA): TGTGCCAGCAGCCGTGCGACAGGCTACGAGCAGTACTTC. It encodes CASSRATGYEQYF.

This clone was seen a few times. V and J are TRBV28 and TRBJ1-6; 9 nucleotides match TRBD1. The CDR3 extends over 17 amino acids. Germline V gene lookup returns CDR1 MDHEN and CDR2 SYDVKM. The V and J ends lost 6 bases and 5 bases, in that order; junction bases with no gene match: 11. CDR3 residues: CASSPPRDRVHNSPLHF. CDR3 nucleotide sequence: TGTGCCAGCAGCCCTCCCCGGGACAGGGTTCATAATTCACCCCTCCACTTT.

The table lists this clone with a count of one. V is TRBV6-6 and J is TRBJ2-7; 9 nucleotides line up with TRBD2. With 8 bases clipped from V and 0 bases from J, the junction kept 11 bases outside the gene matches. Germline CDR1 reads MNHNY; CDR2 reads SVGAGI (reference sequence). The length of the CDR3 is 16 residues. The CDR3 DNA is TGTGCCAGCGCCTTGAGCGGGAGGAGGAGCTCCTACGAGCAGTACTTC. Its translation is CASALSGRRSSYEQYF.

The chain employs TRBV20-1 and TRBJ2-7; TRBD1 agrees at 8 bases. V was pared by 3 bases and J by 5 bases, with 3 bases of the junction left unmatched. The CDR3 length is 12 residues. Germline CDR1 reads DFQATT; CDR2 reads SNEGSKA (reference sequence). CDR3 amino acids: CSASETGDEQYF. CDR3 in DNA: TGCAGTGCTAGTGAGACAGGGGACGAGCAGTACTTC.

The chain uses TRBV7-9 and TRBJ2-7; TRBD1 aligns across 9 bases. V shed 4 bases, J shed 0 bases, and the junction held 4 bases outside the gene matches. Per the germline V gene, CDR1 is SEHNR and CDR2 is FQNEAQ (reference sequence). The CDR3 length is 15 residues. The CDR3: CASSSQGAGSYEQYF. The CDR3 DNA sequence: TGTGCCAGCAGCTCACAGGGGGCGGGCTCCTACGAGCAGTACTTC.

J is TRBJ2-1 and V is TRBV2; TRBD1 might be the D (5 bases). The CDR3 sequence is 14 residues long. Between the trimmed V and J ends, which lost 7 bases and 6 bases, there was a span of 16 bases. Germline CDR1 SNHLY, CDR2 FYNNEI. The CDR3 protein is CASKMGPRGNEQFF. Here the CDR3 DNA reads TGTGCCAGCAAGATGGGGCCCAGAGGCAATGAGCAGTTCTTC. Full variable domain (missing parts from reference TRBV2 and TRBJ2-1): EPEVTQTPSHQVTQMGQEVILRCVPISNHLYFYWYRQILGQKVEFLVSFYNNEISEKSEIFDDQFSVERPDGSNFTLKIRSTKLEDSAMYFCASKMGPRGNEQFFGPGTRLTVL.

The chain links TRBV10-2 to TRBJ2-7, with 9 positions matching TRBD2. Germline assignment: CDR1 WSHSY and CDR2 SAAADI. This CDR3 is 16 amino acids long. The V gene end was trimmed by 0 bases and the J gene end by 4 bases; junction bases not matched to a gene: 7. The CDR3 spells CASSESRRGGQYEQYF. CDR3 in DNA: TGCGCCAGCAGTGAGTCGAGGCGGGGGGGCCAGTACGAGCAGTACTTC.

The V call is TRBV3-1 (or the pseudogene TRBV3-2), the J call TRBJ1-3; D gene unclear. Trimming stripped 1 base from V and 9 bases from J, with 10 bases between. The CDR3 runs to 13 residues. Germline V gives CDR1 LGHDT, CDR2 YNNKEL (reference sequence). CDR3 sequence: CASSQGEAFTIYF. The CDR3 coding sequence is TGTGCCAGCAGCCAAGGGGAGGCTTTCACCATATATTTT.

The rearrangement links TRBV30 to TRBJ2-5, with D uncertain. Germline V gives CDR1 GTSNPN, CDR2 SVGIG (reference sequence). CDR3 length: 12 residues. The V and J ends lost 2 bases and 2 bases respectively, with 6 bases between them. The CDR3 DNA reads TGTGCCTGGAGTTTACAGCAAGAGACCCAGTACTTC. Amino acids: CAWSLQQETQYF.

V and J are TRBV7-8 and TRBJ1-1, with a possible D match to TRBD1 (5 bases). Between the trimmed V and J ends, which lost 1 base and 6 bases, there was a span of 6 bases. This CDR3 is built from 12 residues. The germline CDR1 and CDR2 sequences are SGHVS and FQNEAQ. Written as DNA, the CDR3 is TGTGCCAGCAGCTTAGAAGGGGCTGAAGCTTTCTTT. Translation: CASSLEGAEAFF.